One and the same sample provided the 4 T cell receptor beta chains below, sequenced in a study of naive and memory T cell subsets. The beta constant-region primer was an equimolar mix of two oligonucleotides covering TRBC1 and TRBC2. TCRdb reprocessed the UMI-ligation and nested PCR reads via MiXCR and lists one record per CDR3 protein. The repertoire holds 150,000 or so distinct CDR3 sequences, with approximately 17% as singletons. Sample: naive CD4+ T cells from blood. The origin of the receptors is a human donor in good health.

This clonotype was found a few times. The chain combines TRBV28 with TRBJ2-3; weak D call: TRBD1 (5 bases). CDR1 is MDHEN, CDR2 SYDVKM, per germline. CDR3 length equals 16 residues. Between the trimmed V and J ends, which lost 7 bases and 1 base, there was a span of 18 bases. Here the CDR3 DNA reads TGTGCCAGCACCTGGGGTTCGCTGACAGGCACAGATACGCAGTATTTT. Protein product: CASTWGSLTGTDTQYF. The whole variable domain, filled in from reference TRBV28 and TRBJ2-3, reads DVKVTQSSRYLVKRTGEKVFLECVQDMDHENMFWYRQDPGLGLRLIYFSYDVKMKEKGDIPEGYSVSREKKERFSLILESASTNQTSMYLCASTWGSLTGTDTQYFGPGTRLTVL.

This clonotype was seen more than once but under ten times. The CDR3 region is CASSQGQGGEGYEQYF. CDR3 DNA: TGTGCCAGCAGCCAAGGCCAAGGGGGCGAGGGCTACGAGCAGTACTTC. The chain has TRBV4-2 and TRBJ2-7; 7 bases line up with TRBD1. CDR1 is LGHNA and CDR2 is YNFKEQ in the germline V gene. V was pared by 1 base and J by 3 bases, with 9 bases of the junction left unmatched. The CDR3 is made up of 16 amino acids.

Many counts were recorded for this clonotype. The CDR3 DNA is TGTGCCAGCACCCCCTTCACCGGCCAAGAGACCCAGTACTTC. Translated: CASTPFTGQETQYF. The V and J genes are TRBV7-2 and TRBJ2-5; unclear D gene. Germline lookup yields CDR1 SGHTA and CDR2 FQGNSA. The CDR3 consists of 14 residues. V dropped 7 bases and J dropped 1 base, with 13 bases sitting between them. The full variable domain, in which reference TRBV7-2 and TRBJ2-5 provide the parts outside the CDR3, is GAGVSQSPSNKVTEKGKDVELRCDPISGHTALYWYRQSLGQGLEFLIYFQGNSAPDKSGLPSDRFSAERTGGSVSTLTIQRTQQEDSAVYLCASTPFTGQETQYFGPGTRLLVL.

This clonotype has a handful of counts. This chain uses TRBV9 with TRBJ2-7; 9 bases map to TRBD2. Per the germline V gene, CDR1 is SGDLS and CDR2 is YYNGEE. Trimming took 0 bases from V and 3 from J; bases not matched to a gene: 4. The CDR3 is made up of 15 amino acids. CDR3 sequence: CASSVGLADIYEQYF. CDR3 nucleotides: TGTGCCAGCAGCGTAGGACTAGCGGACATCTACGAGCAGTACTTC.